The text below deals with one T cell receptor (beta chain). Its specificity is not known. This sample was taken from a study of T cell repertoires in cytomegalovirus infection. The wider study: Newly reported HLA-C-restricted and thoroughly characterized HLA-B-restricted CMV epitopes were employed. It was the public TCR beta signatures that indicated both CMV infection and matching HLA type.

CDR3 length equals 16 residues. V was trimmed by 4 bases and J by 1 base, leaving 11 bases between them. Germline lookup yields CDR1 SEHNR and CDR2 FQNEAQ (reference sequence). Study-wide results and limits: HLA-C-restricted TCR beta clonotypes specific for CMV led the ex vivo response. The cumulative frequency of public TCR beta families distinguished individuals who carried CMV together with the relevant HLA.

TCRdb re-analysed the reads in MiXCR, keeping a single row per CDR3 protein. This sample yields about 310,000 distinct CDR3 sequences, of which about 25% are seen a single time; more than 10% belongs to the top ten. This chain joins TRBV7-9 and TRBJ2-6; D is tentatively TRBD1 or TRBD2 (5 bases each). The source is a human donor in good health (CMV status not recorded). Some clones in this sample may be carry-over from other donors' samples. The sequencing used cultured PBMCs, collected from culture after CMV antigen stimulation. The CDR3: CASSSARESGANVLTF. CDR3 bases: TGTGCCAGCAGCTCCGCCAGGGAGTCTGGGGCCAACGTCCTGACTTTC.